A selection of T cell receptor beta chains follows, all from one sample in a study of blood T cell repertoires in COVID-19. Here immunoSEQ multiplex PCR was the method, and the copy in TCRdb shows in-frame clones only, minus some. Here the sample spans approximately 90,000 clones, roughly 83% being singletons. The sample comprised peripheral blood. All receptors come from a woman older than 75 with active or convalescent COVID-19. The CDR3 runs from the conserved cysteine through the conserved F or W. A D gene is named only where the DNA matches it firmly. Clone size is given for some rows only: seen once, a few or many times, or a class if the clone is expanded.

J: TRBJ2-1
D: NA
V: TRBV7-2
size: NA
DNA: TGTGCCAGCAGCGTAGGACCGGGGGATGAGCAGTTCTTC
CDR3: CASSVGPGDEQFF

J: TRBJ1-1
D: TRBD1
V: TRBV6-1
size: NA
DNA: TGTGCCAGCAGACCAGGGGGCGCGACTGAAGCTTTCTTT
CDR3: CASRPGGATEAFF

J: TRBJ2-2
D: NA
V: TRBV2
size: NA
DNA: TGTGCCAGCAGTCCACGACAGAACACCGGGGAGCTGTTTTTT
CDR3: CASSPRQNTGELFF

J: TRBJ1-3
D: NA
V: TRBV9
size: NA
DNA: TGTGCCAGCAGCGTGTACGGTGGGCCGAACTCTGGAAACACCATATATTTT
CDR3: CASSVYGGPNSGNTIYF

J: TRBJ1-4
D: NA
V: TRBV6-5
size: few
DNA: TGTGCCAGCAGTCCCCGGGATAATGAAAAACTGTTTTTT
CDR3: CASSPRDNEKLFF

J: TRBJ1-5
D: NA
V: TRBV7-9
size: NA
DNA: TGTGCCAGCAGCCCCGGAAGTCGGCCGGGGCCCCAGCATTTT
CDR3: CASSPGSRPGPQHF

J: TRBJ2-1
D: TRBD1
V: TRBV12-3/TRBV12-4
size: NA
DNA: TGTGCCACCGACAGGGTGGGGGTCAATGAGCAGTTCTTC
CDR3: CATDRVGVNEQFF

J: TRBJ2-2
D: TRBD1
V: TRBV3-1/TRBV3-2
size: NA
DNA: TGTGCCAGCAGCCAAGAATCTCCAGGGGGACGAACCGGGGAGCTGTTTTTT
CDR3: CASSQESPGGRTGELFF

J: TRBJ2-7
D: TRBD2
V: TRBV5-6
size: NA
DNA: TGTGCCAGCAGCTTCATTCCGGGAGGGGGCTACGAGCAGTACTTC
CDR3: CASSFIPGGGYEQYF

J: TRBJ2-7
D: NA
V: TRBV9
size: NA
DNA: TGTGCCAGCAGCGTAGCCCCGGGAGAATCCTACGAGCAGTACTTC
CDR3: CASSVAPGESYEQYF

J: TRBJ2-1
D: NA
V: TRBV4-1
size: NA
DNA: TGCGCCAGCAGCCAAGGGTTCGACAGGTTCTCGGAGCAGTTCTTC
CDR3: CASSQGFDRFSEQFF

J: TRBJ1-3
D: NA
V: TRBV30
size: NA
DNA: TGTGCCTGGACTCCGGGGGGGAACACCATATATTTT
CDR3: CAWTPGGNTIYF

J: TRBJ2-3
D: NA
V: TRBV28
size: NA
DNA: TGTGCCAGCAGTCCCTGGACAGGCGGGGTTACGCAGTATTTT
CDR3: CASSPWTGGVTQYF

J: TRBJ2-1
D: NA
V: TRBV15
size: NA
DNA: TGTGCCACCAGCAGTCAAGGGGGTGAGCAGTTCTTC
CDR3: CATSSQGGEQFF

J: TRBJ1-1
D: NA
V: TRBV6-1
size: NA
DNA: TGTGCCAGCAGTGAAGCGGGCCAGCGGTACGTTCGAATGAACAGGAACACTGAAGCTTTCTTT
CDR3: CASSEAGQRYVRMNRNTEAFF

J: TRBJ2-5
D: NA
V: TRBV7-2
size: NA
DNA: TGTGCCAGCAGCTTACCGGGTGGAGGAGAGACCCAGTACTTC
CDR3: CASSLPGGGETQYF

J: TRBJ2-7
D: NA
V: TRBV18
size: NA
DNA: TGTGCCAGCTCACCGACGATTACTAACTACGAGCAGTACTTC
CDR3: CASSPTITNYEQYF

J: TRBJ2-3
D: TRBD1
V: TRBV5-1
size: NA
DNA: TGCGCCAGCCAGCGAGCAGGGGGCGGGGATACGCAGTATTTT
CDR3: CASQRAGGGDTQYF

J: TRBJ2-5
D: NA
V: TRBV11-3
size: NA
DNA: TGTGCCAGCAGTCCCCCTGGCGAGACCCAGTACTTC
CDR3: CASSPPGETQYF

J: TRBJ2-1
D: TRBD2
V: TRBV28
size: NA
DNA: TGTGCCAGCAGAGTAGCGGGGGCCTACAATGAGCAGTTCTTC
CDR3: CASRVAGAYNEQFF

J: TRBJ1-2
D: TRBD1
V: TRBV29-1
size: NA
DNA: TGCAGCGGCGGGGACAGGGGGCTTGGCTACACCTTC
CDR3: CSGGDRGLGYTF

J: TRBJ1-1
D: TRBD1
V: TRBV30
size: NA
DNA: TGTGCCTGGAAGGTCAGGGGGCGGAGAACTGAAGCTTTCTTT
CDR3: CAWKVRGRRTEAFF

J: TRBJ1-2
D: NA
V: TRBV14
size: NA
DNA: TGTGCCAGCAGCCAAGGACCCCTTTGGGCCCCGTATGGCTACACCTTC
CDR3: CASSQGPLWAPYGYTF

J: TRBJ2-3
D: TRBD1
V: TRBV2
size: NA
DNA: TGTGCCAGCAGTGAAGTAAGGGGGCCGAGCACAGATACGCAGTATTTT
CDR3: CASSEVRGPSTDTQYF

J: TRBJ2-5
D: NA
V: TRBV4-1
size: NA
DNA: TGCGCCAGCAGCCAAGGCGGGGCCCTTCAAGAGACCCAGTACTTC
CDR3: CASSQGGALQETQYF

J: TRBJ2-7
D: TRBD2
V: TRBV27
size: NA
DNA: TGTGCCAGTATAGCGGGGGGAACCTACGAGCAGTACTTC
CDR3: CASIAGGTYEQYF

J: TRBJ1-6
D: NA
V: TRBV21-1
size: once
DNA: TGTGCCAGCAGCCCTATCGAGGGGGATCGATCACCCCTCCACTTT
CDR3: CASSPIEGDRSPLHF

J: TRBJ2-1
D: TRBD1
V: TRBV11-1
size: NA
DNA: TGTGCCAGCAGCCTGGGACAGGGGGCTTCAGATGAGCAGTTCTTC
CDR3: CASSLGQGASDEQFF

J: TRBJ1-1
D: NA
V: TRBV3-1/TRBV3-2
size: NA
DNA: TGTGCCAGCAGCCGACTTTTATCCAGGGTTCGGAACACTGAAGCTTTCTTT
CDR3: CASSRLLSRVRNTEAFF

J: TRBJ1-3
D: NA
V: TRBV6-5
size: NA
DNA: TGTGCCAGCAGCACATCTGGAAACACCATATATTTT
CDR3: CASSTSGNTIYF

J: TRBJ1-4
D: NA
V: TRBV19
size: NA
DNA: TGTGCCAGTAGTACTACAGGGACGACTGAAAAACTGTTTTTT
CDR3: CASSTTGTTEKLFF